The clone carrying this TCR beta chain was observed many times. Between the trimmed V and J ends, which lost 11 bases and 2 bases, there was a span of 13 bases. The CDR3 loop spans 13 amino acids. Looked up from germline, CDR1 is MNHEY and CDR2 is SVGEGT. MiXCR, run by TCRdb on the 5' RACE reads, gives a single entry per CDR3 protein. Altogether fewer than 80,000 distinct CDR3 sequences are present, about 20% being singletons, with the ten largest covering 2.5% to 3.5%. The gene calls are TRBV6-2 or TRBV6-3 and TRBJ1-5; the D is unclear. This TCR came from a female donor with breast cancer. The sample was memory CD4+ T cells sorted from a lymph node. Subset in this sample: memory CD4+ T cells, CD4+CD45RO+CD25-. DNA of the CDR3: TGTGCCGCGCGCTCTGAGGGCAATCAGCCCCAGCATTTT. This sequence encodes CAARSEGNQPQHF.